The 23 T cell receptor beta chains listed next were all sequenced from one sample in a study of CD8+ T cells in alopecia areata (dated by TCRdb to between 2017 and 2018). Preparation of the library involved the immunoSEQ multiplex PCR assay. For TCR sequencing, RNA was extracted from every sample and reverse transcribed into cDNA to serve as template. TCRdb provides this immuneACCESS table in a form limited to in-frame rearrangements. Some clones are lacking; in checked studies, under half of them reflect an unresolved V gene, and why the rest are absent is not known. The sample includes about 190,000 clones, with about 60% observed a single time. The ten largest clones represent over 10% of the sample. The time point label here, explained by the study, means: about 25 weeks on oral tofacitinib. Interpreted using the paper, the treatment or condition label stands for: oral pan-JAK inhibitor, 5-10 mg twice daily.

The material was CD8+ T cells sorted from blood, obtained at week 24, from a patient treated with tofacitinib. These receptors all come from a human donor with alopecia areata.

The rearrangement uses TRBV4-2 and TRBJ1-2; no firm D call. The V end lost 4 bases, the J end lost 4 bases, and 16 bases lay between the germline ends. Germline V CDR1 and CDR2: LGHNA, YNFKEQ. The CDR3 totals 15 residues. For the CDR3, the DNA is TGTGCCAGCAGCCGGGAAACGGGCTTTGGCTATGGCTACACCTTC. It yields the protein CASSRETGFGYGYTF.

The V call is TRBV30, the J call TRBJ2-1; either TRBD1 or TRBD2 may fit D (5 bases each). This CDR3 is built from 15 residues. Trimming took off 2 bases at V and 4 bases at J, with 15 bases between the two ends. The germline V gene has CDR1 GTSNPN and CDR2 SVGIG (reference sequence). CDR3 coding DNA: TGTGCCTGGAGTAGGGACCGAAACCGGTACAATGAGCAGTTCTTC. Its protein is CAWSRDRNRYNEQFF.

This clone came up a few times. The rearrangement uses TRBV14 and TRBJ2-1; no clear D gene. The CDR3 length is 16 residues. CDR1 is SGHDN and CDR2 is FVKESK in the germline V gene. V was cut by 2 bases and J by 0 bases, with 11 bases left in between. CDR3 sequence: CASSQFQRVSYNEQFF. For the CDR3, the DNA is TGTGCCAGCAGCCAATTCCAAAGGGTCTCCTACAATGAGCAGTTCTTC.

The V call is TRBV7-9, the J call TRBJ2-5, with 13 nucleotides matching TRBD2. The J segment lost 5 bases and the V segment lost 5 bases, leaving 8 bases of the junction unmatched. The germline V gene encodes CDR1 SEHNR and CDR2 FQNEAQ (reference sequence). The CDR3 extends over 16 amino acids. CDR3 loop: CASSTPGLAGRETQYF. In DNA, the CDR3 is TGTGCCAGCAGCACCCCGGGACTAGCGGGGCGGGAGACCCAGTACTTC. Combining the CDR3 with reference TRBV7-9 and TRBJ2-5 gives the whole variable domain DTGVSQNPRHKITKRGQNVTFRCDPISEHNRLYWYRQTLGQGPEFLTYFQNEAQLEKSRLLSDRFSAERPKGSFSTLEIQRTEQGDSAMYLCASSTPGLAGRETQYFGPGTRLLVL.

This sequence joins TRBV7-8 and TRBJ1-1; TRBD1 might be the D (6 bases). The V gene lost 5 bases and the J gene lost 6 bases, with 16 bases spanning the gap. The CDR3 is 14 amino acids. Germline CDR1 and CDR2: SGHVS and FQNEAQ. The CDR3 loop reads CASSATTGFAEAFF. In nucleotides, the CDR3 is TGTGCCAGCAGCGCAACCACAGGGTTCGCTGAAGCTTTCTTT.

The chain links TRBV27 to TRBJ1-2, with D possibly TRBD1 on 5 matching bases. This CDR3 is 13 amino acids long. V lost 3 bases, J lost 4 bases, and 9 bases lay in between. CDR1 and CDR2 (germline): MNHEY, SMNVEV (reference sequence). For the CDR3, the DNA is TGTGCCAGCAGTTTTCAGGGAAGCTATGGCTACACCTTC. Protein: CASSFQGSYGYTF.

A note on this clone: Other DNA variants within this sample encode the same CDR3. The rearrangement uses TRBV5-6 and TRBJ2-3; no definite D call. V gave up 1 base and J gave up 2 bases, with 5 bases separating them. CDR1 and CDR2 (germline): SGHDT, YYEEEE. This CDR3 is 13 amino acids long. The CDR3: CASSLWLTDTQYF. In DNA form, the CDR3 reads TGTGCCAGCAGCTTGTGGCTCACAGATACGCAGTATTTT.

The chain has TRBV5-6 and TRBJ1-5; D unresolved. CDR3 length: 14 residues. Trimming took off 3 bases at V and 1 base at J, with 8 bases between the two ends. From germline, CDR1 is SGHDT and CDR2 YYEEEE. CDR3 sequence reads: CASSYGESNQPQHF. CDR3 in DNA: TGTGCCAGCAGCTATGGGGAGAGCAATCAGCCCCAGCATTTT.

J is TRBJ2-2 and V is TRBV6-5, with no clear D. This CDR3 comprises 15 residues. The V end lost 2 bases, the J end lost 6 bases, and 13 bases lay between the germline ends. The V gene's germline CDR1 is MNHEY and CDR2 SVGAGI. CDR3 amino acids: CASSYDSPGPGELFF. The CDR3, as DNA: TGTGCCAGCAGTTACGACTCCCCAGGACCCGGGGAGCTGTTTTTT.

The table lists this clone with a few counts. This chain's CDR3 is CASSQSWQPNTEAFF. The CDR3 coding sequence is TGCGCCAGCAGTCAATCGTGGCAGCCGAACACTGAAGCTTTCTTT. This chain connects TRBV23-1 to TRBJ1-1; no reliable D call. TRBV23-1 is annotated as an ORF whose role is uncertain. The CDR3 extends over 15 amino acids. V was trimmed by 0 bases and J by 1 base, leaving 9 bases between them.

This clone has a handful of counts. The chain uses TRBV6-6 and TRBJ1-1; D gene ambiguous. Germline loops: CDR1 MNHNY, CDR2 SVGAGI (reference sequence). V lost 6 bases and J 1 base, leaving 9 bases between the germline ends. The CDR3 runs 13 residues. The CDR3 here is CASSPDGNTEAFF. The CDR3 nucleotides read TGTGCCAGCAGCCCCGACGGGAACACTGAAGCTTTCTTT.

This rearrangement joins TRBV14 to TRBJ2-3; 9 nucleotides match TRBD1. The ends lost 1 base at V and 1 base at J; junction bases unmatched: 0. Germline-derived CDR1 and CDR2 are SGHDN and FVKESK. The CDR3 contains 15 residues. The chain's CDR3 is CASSQGTGGTDTQYF. In DNA form, the CDR3 reads TGTGCCAGCAGCCAAGGGACAGGGGGCACAGATACGCAGTATTTT.

The chain uses TRBV30 and TRBJ1-6; D uncertain. The CDR3 consists of 12 residues. V lost 4 bases to trimming and J lost 7 bases, with 8 bases between them. The V gene's germline CDR1 is GTSNPN and CDR2 SVGIG (reference sequence). DNA for the CDR3: TGTGCCTGGAAGGTGCAAAATTCACCCCTCCACTTT. Its translation is CAWKVQNSPLHF.

The V gene is TRBV19, the J gene TRBJ1-5; possibly TRBD1 for D (6 bases). Germline V gene lookup returns CDR1 LNHDA and CDR2 SQIVND (reference sequence). The V gene lost 7 bases and the J gene lost 6 bases, with 13 bases spanning the gap. The CDR3 has 13 residues. CDR3 DNA: TGTGCCAGTATTGGAGGGGGGCGTCAGCCCCAGCATTTT. Translating it yields CASIGGGRQPQHF.

This clone has a single count. This chain links TRBV4-1 with TRBJ2-3; D not resolved. The germline V gene encodes CDR1 MGHRA and CDR2 YSYEKL. Trimming took off 2 bases at V and 3 bases at J, with 0 bases between the two ends. The CDR3 covers 11 residues. CDR3 residues: CASSQTDTQYF. The DNA of the CDR3 is TGCGCCAGCAGCCAAACAGATACGCAGTATTTT.

The chain links TRBV11-3 to TRBJ1-1; 10 nucleotides align to TRBD1. This CDR3 spans 13 amino acids. Germline V gene lookup returns CDR1 SGHNT and CDR2 YENEEA. J gave up 7 bases and V 3 bases, and 2 bases lay outside the gene matches. CDR3 coding DNA: TGTGCCAGCAGCTTTGGACAGGGGGTTGAAGCTTTCTTT. Its translation is CASSFGQGVEAFF.

Here the CDR3 DNA reads TGTGCCAGCAGCCCGGGGAATGAGCAGTTCTTC. Protein product: CASSPGNEQFF. The chain carries TRBV6-5 and TRBJ2-1; the D gene is possibly TRBD2 (5 bases). Trimming stripped 6 bases from V and 7 bases from J, with 7 bases between. Germline CDR1 MNHEY, CDR2 SVGAGI. CDR3 length equals 11 residues.

Details on this clone: The same CDR3 also results from other DNA sequences found in this sample. The chain combines TRBV29-1 with TRBJ2-1; D ambiguous. Germline CDR1 SQVTM, CDR2 ANQGSEA. The V gene lost 3 bases and the J gene lost 3 bases, with 6 bases spanning the gap. The CDR3 runs to 12 residues. CDR3 in amino acids: CSVDHSYNEQFF. The CDR3 DNA sequence: TGCAGCGTTGACCACAGCTACAATGAGCAGTTCTTC.

The J gene is TRBJ2-2, the V gene TRBV6-4, with 7 bases lining up with TRBD2. The CDR3 sequence is 15 residues long. Unmatched junction bases numbered 5, after V lost 3 bases and J lost 4 bases. Germline CDR1 and CDR2: MRHNA and SNTAGT. For the CDR3, the DNA is TGTGCCAGCAGTGAAACGACTAGCTCCACCGGGGAGCTGTTTTTT. Its protein is CASSETTSSTGELFF.

V and J are TRBV2 and TRBJ1-4, with D unresolved. The CDR3 extends over 14 amino acids. V was pared by 4 bases and J by 0 bases, with 6 bases between. Germline V CDR1 and CDR2: SNHLY, FYNNEI. The CDR3 DNA sequence: TGTGCCAGCAGTGCGGTAGCAACTAATGAAAAACTGTTTTTT. It specifies CASSAVATNEKLFF.

This rearrangement joins TRBV5-1 to TRBJ2-1, with 9 bases that match TRBD2. The CDR3 has 15 residues. Losses at the gene ends were 1 base for V and 5 bases for J; bases not matched to a gene: 4. Germline V gene lookup returns CDR1 SGHRS and CDR2 YFSETQ. DNA for the CDR3: TGCGCCAGCAGCTTGTTGGTAGCGGGGGACAATGAGCAGTTCTTC. Translating gives CASSLLVAGDNEQFF.

The chain joins TRBV25-1 to TRBJ1-3; D ambiguous. Germline V gene lookup returns CDR1 MGHDK and CDR2 SYGVNS. This CDR3 is 18 amino acids long. V was cut by 4 bases and J by 0 bases, with 19 bases left in between. CDR3 sequence (DNA): TGTGCCAGCAGTGGGCCCCCGAAAACATCCCGCTCTGGAAACACCATATATTTT. This codes for CASSGPPKTSRSGNTIYF.

The chain combines TRBV11-2 with TRBJ2-7; no definite D call. Trimming stripped 2 bases from V and 4 bases from J, with 9 bases between. This CDR3 contains 13 residues. Germline V gives CDR1 SGHAT, CDR2 FQNNGV. The CDR3 bases are TGTGCCAGCAGCTTACCCTGGGGTTACGAGCAGTACTTC. This codes for CASSLPWGYEQYF.